This paragraph covers one T cell receptor (beta chain) sequence. This clonotype was counted a few times. Its antigen is currently not known. Per-base quality was not reported, and no clone a single base away is much larger than it. This entry is derived from a study of blood T cells in healthy people across ages (dated by TCRdb to about 2015). Regarding the complete study: In model experiments, roughly one uniquely barcoded TCR beta cDNA molecule per two T cells was captured by template switching. To track age-related changes in TCR beta repertoire diversity, the study relied on deep sequencing normalized with unique cDNA molecular identifiers. The donors were divided into four age groups: young (average about 16 years), middle-aged (roughly 40), aged (approximately 62) and long-lived (roughly 86). To avoid experimental bias, donors of different ages were distributed randomly across sequencing lanes. Using the same blood draw, the study looked at two additional independent replicas of 1 million unique cDNA reads for two donors, one aged 18 to 30 and the other aged 80 or older.

Donors were 30 to 45 systemically healthy Caucasian individuals from Russia aged roughly 6 to 95 years. Approximately 10 milliliters of peripheral blood were collected from each donor into EDTA-treated Vacutainer tubes. Ficoll-Paque density-gradient centrifugation was used to isolate PBMCs, with at least 6 million per sample. Trizol reagent was used to extract total RNA from PBMCs, with at least 5 micrograms per sample. For every donor, flow cytometry on a PBMC aliquot measured the percentage of naive CD45RAhigh/CD27high T cells. General study outcomes and caveats: Conclusive comparison of naive and antigen-experienced compartments was prevented by the profiling of bulk unsorted PBMCs. Compared with the aged group, the long-lived group had more naive CD4+ T cells, fewer expanded clones and increased TCR diversity, suggesting age selection. As age increased, observed TCR beta diversity per million T cells dropped in a roughly linear way, and a significant reduction was already evident by age about 36. Donor CMV infection status was unknown, potentially confounding age-related changes in expanded clonotypes. A strong correlation was found between observed TCR beta diversity and the percentage of naive T cells measured by flow cytometry. Total diversity estimates from one million sequenced T cells were considered lower bounds and underestimates.

CDR1 and CDR2 are read off the germline V gene (reference sequence) as GTSNPN and SVGIG. The CDR3 goes from the cysteine to the phenylalanine over 13 residues. Only the CDR3 DNA is retained, 39 bases long and in frame from the first base. Ends trimmed: V by 5 bases, J by 4 bases; bases unmatched to a gene: 8. Libraries were prepared through 5' RACE. This sample was sequenced with an Illumina HiSeq 2500. A second PCR of roughly 7 to 11 cycles was performed with a sample-barcoded 5' primer and a J-beta primer mix. A unique molecular identifier was introduced onto each TCR beta cDNA molecule by a template-switch 5' adaptor carrying 12 random nucleotides. Each sample yielded at least 3 million CDR3-containing paired-end reads. All of the RNA was converted into first-strand cDNA using the Mint cDNA synthesis kit, with a TRBC-specific oligonucleotide serving as the primer. Following uracil-DNA glycosylase treatment, a first 18-cycle PCR with universal primers M1SS and BC2_uni_R was performed on all cDNA. The paper's data handling went like this. For normalization, 1 million high-quality reads were randomly selected from each sample, with every read carrying a distinct molecular identifier. Instead of being binned into consensus sequences, reads with shared molecular identifiers were discarded. MiTCR, run with a Q25 quality threshold and the strictest error-elimination algorithm, handled CDR3 identification, clonotype clustering and error correction. A nonparametric unseen species model using Euler transformation provided a lower-bound estimate of total TCR beta diversity. TCRdb reworked the public reads: Q25 trimming with fastp, MiXCR clone assembly, productive beta chains retained. Entries that share a CDR3 protein sequence are merged under the most common genes and DNA. V and J calls and clone size were set by TCRdb, not the authors. The sample data list about 1 million distinct CDR3 sequences, and more than 40% of these were observed just once. The ten largest clones add up to over 15% of the sample.

The sequence links TRBV30 to TRBJ2-7, with 7 bases aligning to TRBD2. The sample was blood. The sequence was obtained from a woman aged 55-69 years in good health. The CDR3 in this case is CAWVGAGVYEQYF. The bases are TGTGCCTGGGTGGGCGCGGGAGTGTACGAGCAGTACTTC.